Listed below are T cell receptor beta chains from one sample, sequenced in a study of blood T cell repertoires in COVID-19. Sequenced by immunoSEQ multiplex PCR; TCRdb stores in-frame clones only, minus some. The repertoire has 200,000 to 250,000 clones, 80% of them found once; the top ten carry about 7.2%. The sequenced sample consisted of PBMCs or T cells enriched from blood (not recorded which). These TCRs come from a woman between 40 and 50 years old with acute COVID-19. CDR3s include the opening cysteine and the closing phenylalanine or tryptophan. Each record gives: CDR3 length, V gene, CDR3 protein.

>20|TRBV21-1
CASSKAPCVDTSPRAYEQYF
>12|TRBV30
CAWSGQHYGYTF
>15|TRBV28
CASSLRGPGANVLTF
>15|TRBV7-9
CASSTLTGGGYGYTF
>15|TRBV7-8
CASSSNRGIYEKLFF
>13|TRBV28
CASSLVKSQPQHF
>16|TRBV28
CASSSQREGPAGELFF
>12|TRBV18
CASSQLASEQFF
>13|TRBV28
CASSPPQTGGAFF
>15|TRBV3-1/TRBV3-2
CASSHLSGCGETQYF
>15|TRBV9
CASSAQDYSTDTQYF
>17|TRBV23-1
CASSPPDTSGKSYEQYF
>13|TRBV29-1
CSAGSGTYNEQFF
>13|TRBV6-5
CASRPQGEETQYF
>14|TRBV10-3
CAITPGGPSYEQYF
>15|TRBV28
CASRKRGSGGYEQYF
>15|TRBV29-1
CSVARTIGGAGEQYF
>14|TRBV19
CASSIRQNSYEQYF
>12|TRBV7-9
CASSSDRGGYTF
>16|TRBV18
CASSQDRGRANYGYTF
>12|TRBV28
CASTWGAYEQYF
>14|TRBV10-3
CAISEEGAGQPQHF
>13|TRBV4-2
CASSPGETYEQYF
>17|TRBV4-2
CASSQDNSGASNQPQHF